This T cell receptor (beta chain) comes out of a study of human T cells and chemical hapten exposure. In the study overall: Yields of TCR per sample differed, chiefly owing to small differences in pooled library volume. Study-level findings and limits: No change in TCRs above 1 in 1000 frequency was produced by DPC sensitization.

The total RNA was obtained from whole blood that was not fractionated. This CDR3 has 19 amino acids. Trimming at V came to 4 bases and at J to 7 bases, leaving 22 bases not matched to a gene. Germline V gene data show CDR1 as LGHNA and CDR2 as YSLEER. Individual cDNA molecules each carried unique molecular identifiers attached by the library. Original analysis: Samples had a median of around 94,000 TCRs, ranging roughly 20,000 to 750,000. TCRdb called the reads again in MiXCR, with one record for every CDR3 protein. TCRdb, rather than the study authors, made the V and J calls. The data show 120,000 or so distinct CDR3 sequences, with 8% to 9.5% seen just once and around 1.5% held by the top ten. This clonotype showed up just a few times. Its antigen remains unidentified.

The chain recombines TRBV4-3 with TRBJ1-2; TRBD1 aligns across 9 bases. Sequencing was done on a sample of whole blood. The receptor was derived from a human donor in good health. Some clones in this sample may be carry-over from other donors' samples. CDR3 region: CASSLLGPGQGFGSIGYTF. CDR3 nucleotides: TGCGCCAGCAGCCTCCTAGGCCCGGGACAGGGATTTGGCTCTATTGGCTACACCTTC.